The T cell receptor beta chain under discussion was sequenced for a study of cytomegalovirus exposure and HLA in healthy donors. Notes on this clone: Antigen specificity is unknown.

Study results and limitations: Listed as cytomegalovirus-associated were over 150 TCR beta chains.

Germline assignment: CDR1 SEHNR and CDR2 FQNEAQ (reference sequence). J lost 1 base, V lost 5 bases, and 5 bases had no gene match. This CDR3 region has 15 residues. Clones were sequenced by immunoSEQ multiplex PCR, and TCRdb holds only the in-frame ones, with some missing. Among more than 300,000 clones listed, 86% were seen once. Material for sequencing was PBMCs. V gene TRBV7-9 combines with J gene TRBJ1-1; 9 nucleotides match TRBD1. This TCR derives from a woman younger than 30 in good health and CMV-seronegative. The CDR3 reads CASSLTGGKNTEAFF. The CDR3 bases are TGTGCCAGCAGCCTCACAGGGGGCAAGAACACTGAAGCTTTCTTT.